The source of this T cell receptor (beta chain) is a study of T cell responses to AZD1222 COVID-19 vaccine. Study-wide context: Investigators merged groups given second doses at roughly 4 or roughly 12 weeks.

Assay: immunoSEQ multiplex PCR; the TCRdb copy retains only in-frame clones and omits some. The sample lists tens of thousands of clones, 65% to 90% occurring once. The clonotype was recovered from an adult in good health. Here the sequenced sample was peripheral blood, taken on day 0 of AZD1222 vaccination.

CDR3 sequence: CASSLDIVAYEQYF. CDR3 nucleotide sequence: TGTGCCAGCAGCTTAGACATCGTAGCCTACGAGCAGTACTTC. The genes are TRBV11-2 and TRBJ2-7; D not certain. Germline loops: CDR1 SGHAT, CDR2 FQNNGV. The CDR3 consists of 14 residues. Trimming shortened V by 0 bases and J by 2 bases, and 8 bases separated the two germline ends.